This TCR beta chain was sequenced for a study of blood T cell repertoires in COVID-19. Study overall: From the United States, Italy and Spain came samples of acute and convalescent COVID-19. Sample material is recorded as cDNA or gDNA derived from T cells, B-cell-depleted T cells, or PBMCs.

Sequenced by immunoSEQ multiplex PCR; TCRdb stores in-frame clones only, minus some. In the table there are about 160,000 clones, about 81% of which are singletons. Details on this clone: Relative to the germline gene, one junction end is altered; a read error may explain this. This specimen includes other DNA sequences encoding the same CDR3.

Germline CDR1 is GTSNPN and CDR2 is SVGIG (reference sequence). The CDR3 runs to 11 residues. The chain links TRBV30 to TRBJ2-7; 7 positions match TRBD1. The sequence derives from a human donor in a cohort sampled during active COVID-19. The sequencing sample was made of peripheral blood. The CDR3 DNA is TGTGCCTCAGTGACAGGGTACGAGCAGTATTTC. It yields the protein CASVTGYEQYF.